The TCR beta chain described here comes from a study of shared clonotypes between healthy human individuals. For the study at large: A couple of women and a few men aged 18 to 49 served as donors.

The CDR3 has 14 amino acids. The J segment lost 9 bases and the V segment lost 5 bases, leaving 12 bases of the junction unmatched. Per the germline V gene, CDR1 is SGHRS and CDR2 is YFSETQ. Assay: immunoSEQ multiplex PCR; the TCRdb copy retains only in-frame clones and omits some. The data hold under 130,000 clones, with roughly 70% observed a single time. This clone was seen a few times. This sequence was found in a woman aged 25 to 39 in good health. The material sequenced was memory CD8+ T cells sorted from blood. Indicated subset: CD45RO+ cells pooled with CCR7-negative TemRA cells. The rearrangement joins TRBV5-1 to TRBJ2-7; 9 bases fit TRBD1. The CDR3 nucleotides read TGCGCCAGCAGTCCCGGGACAGGGTCTATCGGGCAGTACTTC. Protein product: CASSPGTGSIGQYF.